This is a list of T cell receptor beta chains from one sample in a study of blood T cell repertoires in COVID-19. The method was immunoSEQ multiplex PCR; TCRdb's version includes in-frame clones alone and lacks a portion of them. The table shows over 90,000 clones, with 80% to 90% occurring only once. Sequenced: peripheral blood. The receptor set was obtained from a man older than 75 with COVID-19, enrolled during active disease. The CDR3 runs from the conserved cysteine through the conserved F or W. Fields, in order: CDR3 DNA, CDR3 protein, D gene, V gene, J gene, clone size. A D gene is named only where the DNA matches it firmly. A row's size may be missing; if present it is once, few, many or a size class.

TGTGCCAGCAGCGCGGGCTACAGGGTATCATCCTACGAGCAGTACTTC	CASSAGYRVSSYEQYF	-	TRBV5-6	TRBJ2-7	-
TGTGCCAGCAGCTTATCAGGGACAGGTTCCAATTCACCCCTCCACTTT	CASSLSGTGSNSPLHF	TRBD1	TRBV7-9	TRBJ1-6	-
TGCGCCAGCAGCTTGGGACAACTACAGGGGAATGGAAACACCATATATTTT	CASSLGQLQGNGNTIYF	TRBD1	TRBV5-1	TRBJ1-3	-
TGTGCCAGCAGCACCTCCCCTACGAACACTGAAGCTTTCTTT	CASSTSPTNTEAFF	-	TRBV28	TRBJ1-1	-
TGCAGCGTTGGCGGGAAGACAGTGAACACTGAAGCTTTCTTT	CSVGGKTVNTEAFF	-	TRBV29-1	TRBJ1-1	-
TGTGCCAGCAGCTTGCTGGACAGGGACTCCGGGGAGCTGTTTTTT	CASSLLDRDSGELFF	TRBD1	TRBV5-4	TRBJ2-2	few
TGTGCCACCTCCGATAGACCCAAGTCTGGGCTAACCGGGGAGCTGTTTTTT	CATSDRPKSGLTGELFF	-	TRBV24-1	TRBJ2-2	-
TGCGCCAGCAGCTTTTCGGAAGCGACTGGAAACACCATATATTTT	CASSFSEATGNTIYF	-	TRBV5-1	TRBJ1-3	once
TGTGCCAGCAGCGAAAGAGGATCAGGGGGTGTGAAGGATACGCAGTATTTT	CASSERGSGGVKDTQYF	TRBD1	TRBV9	TRBJ2-3	few
TGCGCCAGCAGCTTGGAGAGCGGGAGATACAATGAGCAGTTCTTC	CASSLESGRYNEQFF	TRBD2	TRBV5-1	TRBJ2-1	-
TGTGCCAGCAGCTTGGGCGCCTCCTACGAGCAGTACTTC	CASSLGASYEQYF	-	TRBV5-4	TRBJ2-7	-
TGTGCCAGCAGTTACTCTCGGGGTAAGGTTCAGCCCCAGCATTTT	CASSYSRGKVQPQHF	-	TRBV6-2/TRBV6-3	TRBJ1-5	few
TGTGCCAGCAGTTACGACAGGGGTCGGAATGAAAAACTGTTTTTT	CASSYDRGRNEKLFF	TRBD1	TRBV2	TRBJ1-4	-
TGTGCCAGCAGCCCAACGGACAGGGGCGAGACCCAGTACTTC	CASSPTDRGETQYF	TRBD1	TRBV6-5	TRBJ2-5	-
TGCGCCAGCAGTGACCCAAACCGGGACAGGGGATGGGTGAGAACCTACGAGCAGTACTTC	CASSDPNRDRGWVRTYEQYF	TRBD1	TRBV10-1	TRBJ2-7	-
TGTGCCAGCAGTTTAAAAGCAGGGGCCCACGAGCAGTACTTC	CASSLKAGAHEQYF	-	TRBV27	TRBJ2-7	-
TGTGCCAGCAGTGAAGCGCGGCAGAACTATGGCTACACCTTC	CASSEARQNYGYTF	-	TRBV2	TRBJ1-2	-
TGTGCCAGCAGTTTATGGGGACAGGGAATTGAAGCTTTCTTT	CASSLWGQGIEAFF	TRBD1	TRBV28	TRBJ1-1	-
TGTGCCAGCAGCTCCCAGGACAGGGCGACCTACGAGCAGTACTTC	CASSSQDRATYEQYF	TRBD1	TRBV5-5	TRBJ2-7	few
TGTGCCAGCAGCAACCCTCAGGGGCTAGCGGGGGCCGGGGAGCTGTTTTTT	CASSNPQGLAGAGELFF	TRBD2	TRBV7-2	TRBJ2-2	-
TGTGCCTGGAGTGTACGTGTAGGGAGCTCTGGAAACACCATATATTTT	CAWSVRVGSSGNTIYF	-	TRBV30	TRBJ1-3	-
TGTGCCAGCAAGCCCCATAGCGGGCGGAGCACAGATACGCAGTATTTT	CASKPHSGRSTDTQYF	TRBD2	TRBV6-4	TRBJ2-3	-
TGCGCCAGCAGCCAAGAAGCAGGGGCAGGGGGTAACTATGGCTACACCTTC	CASSQEAGAGGNYGYTF	TRBD1	TRBV4-3	TRBJ1-2	-
TGTGCCAGCAGCCCGGGGGGACAGGGAATCTATGGCTACACCTTC	CASSPGGQGIYGYTF	TRBD1	TRBV7-6	TRBJ1-2	-
TGCGCCAGCAGCCAAGATAGAGGGGGCTCCTACAATGAGCAGTTCTTC	CASSQDRGGSYNEQFF	-	TRBV4-3	TRBJ2-1	-
TGTGCCAGCAGCTTAGTGGGACTAGGGACCTATGAGCAGTTCTTC	CASSLVGLGTYEQFF	TRBD2	TRBV7-2	TRBJ2-1	-
TGCGCCAGCAGCTTGGGGACAGGGAGCGACTATGGCTACACCTTC	CASSLGTGSDYGYTF	TRBD1	TRBV5-1	TRBJ1-2	-
TGTGCCAGCAGCAGTTTTGGACAGGGGGTGACCTACGAGCAGTACTTC	CASSSFGQGVTYEQYF	TRBD1	TRBV28	TRBJ2-7	-
TGTGCCAGCAGCCGCCGGCTAGCGGGGGCCCCAGATACGCAGTATTTT	CASSRRLAGAPDTQYF	TRBD2	TRBV13	TRBJ2-3	-
TGTGCCAGCAGCGAACCGGGACTAGCGGGATCGGGCGGGGAGCTGTTTTTT	CASSEPGLAGSGGELFF	TRBD2	TRBV9	TRBJ2-2	-
TGTGCCAGCAGTCCCGGACAGTTCAAAGGGCTCGGAAACACCATATATTTT	CASSPGQFKGLGNTIYF	-	TRBV28	TRBJ1-3	-
TGTGCCAGCAGCTTAAGTGGGGGGGCAGGCACAGATACGCAGTATTTT	CASSLSGGAGTDTQYF	-	TRBV7-3	TRBJ2-3	-
TGCGCCAGCAGCCCCAGCGGGAGGGGTAAATACGAGCAGTACTTC	CASSPSGRGKYEQYF	TRBD2	TRBV5-1	TRBJ2-7	once
TGTGCCAGCAGGGTCGGGAATGGCTACACCTTC	CASRVGNGYTF	-	TRBV2	TRBJ1-2	-